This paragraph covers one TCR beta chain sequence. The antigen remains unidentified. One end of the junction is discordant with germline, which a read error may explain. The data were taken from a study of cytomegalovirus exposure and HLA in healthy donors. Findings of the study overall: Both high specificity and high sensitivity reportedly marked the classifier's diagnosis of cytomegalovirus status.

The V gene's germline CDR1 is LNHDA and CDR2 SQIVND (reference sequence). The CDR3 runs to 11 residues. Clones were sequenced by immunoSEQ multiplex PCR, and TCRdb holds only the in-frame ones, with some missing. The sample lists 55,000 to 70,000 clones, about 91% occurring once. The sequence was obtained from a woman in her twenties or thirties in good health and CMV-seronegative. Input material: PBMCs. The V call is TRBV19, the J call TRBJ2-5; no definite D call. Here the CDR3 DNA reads TGTGCCAGTGGTATTGGCGAGACCCAGTACTTC. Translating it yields CASGIGETQYF.